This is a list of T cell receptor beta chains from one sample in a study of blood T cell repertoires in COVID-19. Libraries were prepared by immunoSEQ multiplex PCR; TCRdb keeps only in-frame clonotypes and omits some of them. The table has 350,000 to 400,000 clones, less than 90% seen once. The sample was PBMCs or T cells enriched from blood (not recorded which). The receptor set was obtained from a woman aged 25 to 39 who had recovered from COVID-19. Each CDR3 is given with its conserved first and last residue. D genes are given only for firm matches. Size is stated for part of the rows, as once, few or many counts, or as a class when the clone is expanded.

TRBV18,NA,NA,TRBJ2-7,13,CASSPGLEKEQYF,TGTGCCAGCTCACCGGGACTTGAAAAAGAGCAGTACTTC
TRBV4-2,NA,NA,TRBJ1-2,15,CASSPSGHGNYGYTF,TGTGCCAGCAGCCCCAGTGGACACGGAAACTATGGCTACACCTTC
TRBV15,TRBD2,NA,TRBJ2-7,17,CATSRWTSGAEGIEQYF,TGTGCCACCAGCAGATGGACTAGCGGGGCCGAAGGGATCGAGCAGTACTTC
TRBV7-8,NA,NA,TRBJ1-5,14,CASSPLWGLQPQHF,TGTGCCAGCAGCCCCCTGTGGGGGCTACAGCCCCAGCATTTT
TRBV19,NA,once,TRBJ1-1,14,CASSVDLEGPEAFF,TGTGCCAGTAGTGTCGATCTTGAGGGCCCTGAAGCTTTCTTT
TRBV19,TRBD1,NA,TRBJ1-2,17,CASSIVGQGALLYGYTF,TGTGCCAGTAGTATCGTGGGACAGGGGGCACTGCTCTATGGCTACACCTTC
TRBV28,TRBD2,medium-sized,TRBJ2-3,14,CASRGLAGTDTQYF,TGTGCCAGCAGGGGACTAGCGGGAACAGATACGCAGTATTTT
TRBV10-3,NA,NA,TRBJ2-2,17,CAIRIRGRGANTGELFF,TGTGCCATCAGGATTAGAGGCAGGGGAGCGAACACCGGGGAGCTGTTTTTT
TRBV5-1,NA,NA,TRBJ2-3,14,CASSLEQGTDTQYF,TGCGCCAGCAGCTTAGAACAGGGCACAGATACGCAGTATTTT
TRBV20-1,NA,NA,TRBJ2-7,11,CSAREDYEQYF,TGCAGTGCTAGGGAGGATTACGAGCAGTACTTC
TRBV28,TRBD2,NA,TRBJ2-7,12,CASSFRGEVQYF,TGTGCCAGCAGTTTCCGGGGGGAGGTGCAGTACTTC
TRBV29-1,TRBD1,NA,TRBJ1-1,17,CSVEGGTGDVRWTEAFF,TGCAGCGTTGAAGGGGGGACAGGGGATGTGCGTTGGACTGAAGCTTTCTTT
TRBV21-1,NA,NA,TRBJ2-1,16,CASSKRYRQGGHEQFF,TGTGCCAGCAGCAAAAGGTATAGACAGGGTGGTCATGAGCAGTTCTTC
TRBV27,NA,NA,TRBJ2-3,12,CDFQRITDTQYF,TGTGATTTTCAGAGGATCACAGATACGCAGTATTTT
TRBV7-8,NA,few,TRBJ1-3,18,CASSLARAVRSSGNTIYF,TGTGCCAGCAGCTTAGCGAGGGCAGTACGGTCCTCTGGAAACACCATATATTTT
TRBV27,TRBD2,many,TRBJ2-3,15,CASSILAEAPDTQYF,TGTGCCAGCAGTATCCTAGCGGAGGCCCCCGATACGCAGTATTTT
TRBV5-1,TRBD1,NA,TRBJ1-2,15,CASSLGQGAFYGYTF,TGCGCCAGCAGCTTGGGGCAGGGGGCTTTCTATGGCTACACCTTC
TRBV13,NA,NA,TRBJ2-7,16,CASSLRPTGYRNEQYF,TGTGCCAGCAGCTTGAGGCCCACAGGGTACAGGAACGAGCAGTACTTC
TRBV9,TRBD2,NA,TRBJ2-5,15,CASSPYRGGLETQYF,TGTGCCAGCAGCCCTTACCGGGGGGGCCTGGAGACCCAGTACTTC
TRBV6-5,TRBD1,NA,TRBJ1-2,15,CASSYSAQGDFGYTF,TGTGCCAGCAGTTACTCTGCCCAGGGGGATTTTGGCTACACCTTC